These 8 T cell receptor beta chains share one sample of origin, sequenced in a study of T cells after yellow fever vaccination. TCRdb itself ran the 5' RACE reads through MiXCR, one entry per CDR3 protein. The sample carries 300,000 to 400,000 distinct CDR3 sequences, 8.7% recorded once. Here the sequenced sample was PBMCs, taken on the day of the first yellow fever vaccination. Source of these receptors: a man between 18 and 35 years old who received the YFV17D yellow fever vaccine.

This clonotype was seen ten or more times. The CDR3 nucleotides read TGTGCCAGCTCCGCGGGCTCTGGGGCCAACGTCCTGACTTTC. Its protein product is CASSAGSGANVLTF. This chain joins TRBV6-5 and TRBJ2-6; maybe TRBD2 (5 bases). Trimming took 8 bases from V and 0 from J, leaving 8 bases between them. This CDR3 is 14 amino acids long. Germline lookup yields CDR1 MNHEY and CDR2 SVGAGI.

This clonotype was observed a few times. The rearrangement uses TRBV10-3 and TRBJ2-1, with 10 bases aligning to TRBD2. Germline V gives CDR1 ENHRY, CDR2 SYGVKD. The CDR3 runs to 16 residues. J gave up 8 bases and V 2 bases, and 9 bases lay outside the gene matches. The DNA of the CDR3 is TGTGCCATCAGTGAGAAACAGCGGGGGGGCCGGGATGAGCAGTTCTTC. Translating it yields CAISEKQRGGRDEQFF.

This clonotype was seen a handful of times. The rearrangement links TRBV15 to TRBJ2-1, with D unclear. The CDR3 has 13 residues. Trimming stripped 4 bases from V and 9 bases from J, with 13 bases between. Looked up from germline, CDR1 is LNHNV and CDR2 is YYDKDF (reference sequence). The CDR3 loop is CATSISPGREQFF. CDR3 nucleotide sequence: TGTGCCACCAGCATTTCCCCAGGTCGTGAGCAGTTCTTC.

The sample holds a few counts of this clonotype. The CDR3, as DNA: TGCAGTGCCCCCCTCCCGACTGTAGCAGAGGAGACCCAGTACTTC. This translates into CSAPLPTVAEETQYF. The chain couples TRBV20-1 to TRBJ2-5; D call uncertain. The V gene's germline CDR1 is DFQATT and CDR2 SNEGSKA (reference sequence). With 6 bases removed from V and 5 bases from J, the gap between germline ends came to 22 bases. The CDR3 spans 15 residues.

The chain links TRBV11-1 to TRBJ1-2, with TRBD1 as a possible D gene (5 bases). Germline V gives CDR1 SGHAT, CDR2 FQDESV (reference sequence). V was shortened by 4 bases and J by 8 bases, with 14 bases between the two germline ends. This CDR3 contains 13 residues. CDR3 sequence reads: CASSSQQVSGYTF. The CDR3, as DNA: TGTGCCAGCAGCTCTCAACAGGTTTCGGGCTACACCTTC.

The chain has TRBV7-3 and TRBJ2-1; TRBD2 agrees at 12 bases. V lost 5 bases, J lost 7 bases, and 3 bases stayed unmatched. The CDR3 runs to 14 residues. Germline V gives CDR1 SGHTA, CDR2 FQGTGA. The CDR3 DNA reads TGTGCCAGCAGCCCGACTAGCGGGGGTAATGAGCAGTTCTTC. This translates into CASSPTSGGNEQFF.

The genes are TRBV10-3 and TRBJ1-4; no clear D gene. V lost 0 bases, J lost 5 bases, and 10 bases lay in between. The CDR3 loop spans 15 amino acids. Germline CDR1 ENHRY, CDR2 SYGVKD. CDR3 coding DNA: TGTGCCATCAGTGAGTCGCTGATCCAAAATGAAAAACTGTTTTTT. Translation: CAISESLIQNEKLFF.

There are a few counts of this clonotype. The chain combines TRBV15 with TRBJ2-7, with D possibly TRBD1 on 5 matching bases. V was clipped by 0 bases and J by 3 bases, with 9 bases between them. The CDR3 runs 14 residues. The germline V gene has CDR1 LNHNV and CDR2 YYDKDF (reference sequence). The CDR3 bases are TGTGCCACCAGCAGAGATGGTCAGGGCTACGAGCAGTACTTC. Protein sequence: CATSRDGQGYEQYF.